This TCR beta chain was retrieved from a study of blood T cell repertoires in COVID-19. Overall study: Spain, Italy and the United States supplied samples that represented acute and convalescent COVID-19. Nucleic acid was either cDNA or gDNA, and it came from T cells, B-cell-depleted T cells, or PBMCs.

In the authors' workflow: By means of reference gene primer amplification, nucleated cell counts were estimated. Sequencing was performed with immunoSEQ multiplex PCR; in TCRdb, only in-frame clones are kept and a portion is missing. The V and J calls and clone size are taken from that table; D and trimming were inferred from the DNA. The sample consists of about 160,000 clones, approximately 85% of them appearing once. Trimming cost V 10 bases and J 8 bases, with 14 bases left between them. Germline CDR1 WNHNN, CDR2 SYGVQD (reference sequence). CDR3 length equals 12 residues. The chain employs TRBV10-1 and TRBJ1-4, with D possibly being TRBD1 (6 bases). The receptor comes from a man between 60 and 70 years old who had recovered from COVID-19. The sequenced sample was peripheral blood. CDR3 sequence (DNA): TGCGCCACCGGGACATCGGGGGAAAAACTGTTTTTT. Encoded protein: CATGTSGEKLFF.